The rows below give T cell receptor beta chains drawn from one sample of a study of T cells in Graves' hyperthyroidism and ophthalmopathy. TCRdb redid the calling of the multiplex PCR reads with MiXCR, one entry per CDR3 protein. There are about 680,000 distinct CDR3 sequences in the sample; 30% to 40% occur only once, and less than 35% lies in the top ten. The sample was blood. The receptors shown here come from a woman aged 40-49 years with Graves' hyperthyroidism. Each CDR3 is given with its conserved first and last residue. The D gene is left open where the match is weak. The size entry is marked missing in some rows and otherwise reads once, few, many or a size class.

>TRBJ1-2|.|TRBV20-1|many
TGCAGTGCTACCGGGACCAACTATGGCTACACCTTC
CSATGTNYGYTF
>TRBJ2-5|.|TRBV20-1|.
TGCAGTGCTAGGAAGGCGGGGAAAGAGACCCAGTACTTC
CSARKAGKETQYF
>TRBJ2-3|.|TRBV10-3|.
TGTGCCATCAGTGGGGACATTTGGGCTCCGTATTTT
CAISGDIWAPYF
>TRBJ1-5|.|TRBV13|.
TGTGCCAGCAGCCAAGGTCGGCCTCCTTTAACCCTCCAGCATTTT
CASSQGRPPLTLQHF
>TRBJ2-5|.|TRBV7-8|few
TGTGCCAGCAGCTCCCAGACAGCTCAAGAGACCCAGTACTTC
CASSSQTAQETQYF
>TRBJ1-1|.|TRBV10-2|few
TGCGCCAGCGGACCTTGGAGGGGAGCTTTCTTT
CASGPWRGAFF
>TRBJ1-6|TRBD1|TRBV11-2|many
TGTGCCAGCAGAACCGGACAGGGGCGAAGCACCCTCCACTTT
CASRTGQGRSTLHF
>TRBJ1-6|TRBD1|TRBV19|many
TGTGCCAGTAGTATGGGGGACAGGGGCAATTCACCCCTCCACTTT
CASSMGDRGNSPLHF
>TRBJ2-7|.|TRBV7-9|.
TGTGCCAGCTGGGGGCGCAATGAGCAGTACTTC
CASWGRNEQYF
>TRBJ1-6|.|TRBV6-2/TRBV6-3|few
TGTGCCAGCAGTTACGGAGGGGGAGGTTCACCCCTCCACTTT
CASSYGGGGSPLHF